The TCR beta chain under discussion was sequenced for a study of CD8 T cells in ankylosing spondylitis. Each CDR3 protein is one row after TCRdb ran MiXCR on the 5' RACE reads. The sample consists of more than 250,000 distinct CDR3 sequences, around a tenth of them appearing once. The study's findings and limits: Significant enrichment of disease-linked clones was reported in matched ankylosing spondylitis synovial fluid. In ankylosing spondylitis blood, a motif of roughly eight highly homologous TCR beta variants appeared characteristic.

V gave up 0 bases and J gave up 5 bases, with 14 bases separating them. The CDR3 length is 15 residues. Germline V CDR1 and CDR2: SGDLS, YYNGEE. Many counts were recorded for this clonotype. Its antigen remains unknown. This receptor was obtained from a female donor with ankylosing spondylitis or in good health (not recorded which). Sequences were obtained from blood, either unsorted or a sorted T cell fraction (not recorded which). This rearrangement joins TRBV9 to TRBJ1-1, with a weak D call TRBD1 (5 bases). CDR3 in DNA: TGTGCCAGCAGCGTAGGAGGAGGGGAGGGGACTGAAGCTTTCTTT. Translated, it gives CASSVGGGEGTEAFF.